The present T cell receptor (beta chain) was sequenced within a study of T cells in Graves' hyperthyroidism and ophthalmopathy. Study-level background: Upon initial diagnosis and before any treatment, peripheral blood was collected. Points from the study as a whole: Using 13 V-J features, a model discriminated ophthalmopathy from stable hyperthyroidism.

RNA transcripts yielded amplified TCR beta CDR3 regions. Initially, a first-round RT-PCR of the TCR CDR3 employed the HTBI primer set. Using its own MiXCR run on the multiplex PCR reads, TCRdb lists one record per CDR3 protein. The sample records roughly 500,000 distinct CDR3 sequences, approximately 25% being singletons. Ophthalmopathy patients had moderate-to-severe active disease, CAS ≥3, NOSPECS ≥4, and disease duration under 3 months. Diagnoses were established using clinical symptoms, serum thyroxine and TRAb, thyroid ultrasound and orbital computed tomography. This clonotype was seen repeatedly, ten times or more. The antigen remains undetermined. Sequences were obtained from blood. This receptor was taken from a woman aged 30 to 39 with Graves' ophthalmopathy.

The CDR3 DNA is TGCAGTGCTAGCGGGGGGGCCGGGTACGAGCAGTACTTC. Its translation is CSASGGAGYEQYF. The chain is built from TRBV20-1 and TRBJ2-7; the match to TRBD2 covers 8 bases. J lost 4 bases, V lost 3 bases, and 5 bases had no gene match. In germline, CDR1 is DFQATT, CDR2 SNEGSKA (reference sequence). The CDR3 has 13 residues.